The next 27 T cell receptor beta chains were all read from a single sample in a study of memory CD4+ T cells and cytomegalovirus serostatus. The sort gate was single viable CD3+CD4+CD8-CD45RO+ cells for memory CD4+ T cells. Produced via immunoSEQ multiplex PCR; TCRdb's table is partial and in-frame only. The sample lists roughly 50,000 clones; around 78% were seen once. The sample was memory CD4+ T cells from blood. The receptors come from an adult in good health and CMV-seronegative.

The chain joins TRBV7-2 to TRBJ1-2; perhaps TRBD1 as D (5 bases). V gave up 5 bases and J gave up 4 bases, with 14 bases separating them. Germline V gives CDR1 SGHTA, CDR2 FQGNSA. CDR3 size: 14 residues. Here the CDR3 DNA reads TGTGCCAGCAGCATAACGACAGCTCCCTATGGCTACACCTTC. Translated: CASSITTAPYGYTF. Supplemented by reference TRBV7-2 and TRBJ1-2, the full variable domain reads GAGVSQSPSNKVTEKGKDVELRCDPISGHTALYWYRQSLGQGLEFLIYFQGNSAPDKSGLPSDRFSAERTGGSVSTLTIQRTQQEDSAVYLCASSITTAPYGYTFGSGTRLTVV.

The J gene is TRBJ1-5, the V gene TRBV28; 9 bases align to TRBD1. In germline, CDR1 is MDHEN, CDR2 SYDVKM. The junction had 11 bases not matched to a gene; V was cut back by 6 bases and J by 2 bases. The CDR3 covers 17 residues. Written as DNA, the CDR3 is TGTGCCAGCAGACCTCAGGGACAGGGAGGAGGCAATCAGCCCCAGCATTTT. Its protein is CASRPQGQGGGNQPQHF.

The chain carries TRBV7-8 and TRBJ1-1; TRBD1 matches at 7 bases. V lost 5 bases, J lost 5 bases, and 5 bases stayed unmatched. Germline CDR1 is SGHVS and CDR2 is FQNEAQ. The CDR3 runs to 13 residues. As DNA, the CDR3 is TGTGCCAGCAGCGCCTGGACAGGTACTGAAGCTTTCTTT. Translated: CASSAWTGTEAFF.

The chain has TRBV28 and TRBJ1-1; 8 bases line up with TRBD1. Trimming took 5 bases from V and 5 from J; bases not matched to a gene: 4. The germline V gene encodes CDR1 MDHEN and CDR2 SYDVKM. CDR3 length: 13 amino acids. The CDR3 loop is CASSGQGGTEAFF. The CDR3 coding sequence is TGTGCCAGCAGTGGACAGGGCGGGACTGAAGCTTTCTTT.

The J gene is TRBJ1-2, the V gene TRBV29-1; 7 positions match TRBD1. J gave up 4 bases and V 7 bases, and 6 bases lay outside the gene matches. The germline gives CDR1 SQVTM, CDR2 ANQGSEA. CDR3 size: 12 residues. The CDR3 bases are TGCAGCGCCCGAGCAGGGGGCTATGGCTACACCTTC. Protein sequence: CSARAGGYGYTF.

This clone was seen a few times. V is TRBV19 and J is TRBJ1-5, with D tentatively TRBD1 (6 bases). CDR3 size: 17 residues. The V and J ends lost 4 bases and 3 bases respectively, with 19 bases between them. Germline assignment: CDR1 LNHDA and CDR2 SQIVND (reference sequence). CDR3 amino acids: CASSTRTGLSFNQPQHF. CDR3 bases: TGTGCCAGTAGTACACGTACAGGGCTTTCATTCAATCAGCCCCAGCATTTT.

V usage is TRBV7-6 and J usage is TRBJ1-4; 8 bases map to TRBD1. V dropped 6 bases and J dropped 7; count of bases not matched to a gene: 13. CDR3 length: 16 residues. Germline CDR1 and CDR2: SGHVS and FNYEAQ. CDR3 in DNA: TGTGCCAGCAGAGCAGGACAGGGCGCAGGGGGTGAAAAACTGTTTTTT. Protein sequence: CASRAGQGAGGEKLFF.

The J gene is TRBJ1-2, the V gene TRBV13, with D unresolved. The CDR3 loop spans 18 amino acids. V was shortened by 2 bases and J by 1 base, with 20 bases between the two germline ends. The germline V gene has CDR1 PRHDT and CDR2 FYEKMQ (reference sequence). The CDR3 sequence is CASSLIGFGSKNNYGYTF. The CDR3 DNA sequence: TGTGCCAGCAGCTTAATCGGGTTTGGGTCTAAAAATAACTATGGCTACACCTTC.

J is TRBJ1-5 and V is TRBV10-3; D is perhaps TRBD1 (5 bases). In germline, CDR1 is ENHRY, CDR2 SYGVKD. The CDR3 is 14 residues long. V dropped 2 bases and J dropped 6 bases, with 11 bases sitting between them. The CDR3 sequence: CAISEGAQSQPQHF. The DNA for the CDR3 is TGTGCCATCAGTGAGGGGGCGCAATCTCAGCCCCAGCATTTT.

DNA of the CDR3: TGTGCCAGCCCCGGGACAGCGAACACCGGGGAGCTGTTTTTT. This translates into CASPGTANTGELFF. The V and J genes are TRBV6-1 and TRBJ2-2; TRBD1 agrees at 7 bases. CDR1 and CDR2 (germline): MNHNS, SASEGT. The CDR3 is 14 amino acids. After removal of 8 bases from V and 0 bases from J, the junction contained 3 bases not matched to a gene.

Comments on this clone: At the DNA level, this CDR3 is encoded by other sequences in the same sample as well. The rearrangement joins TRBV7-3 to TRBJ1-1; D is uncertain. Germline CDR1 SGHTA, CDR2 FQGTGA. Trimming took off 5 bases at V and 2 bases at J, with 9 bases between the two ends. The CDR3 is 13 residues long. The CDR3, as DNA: TGTGCCAGCAGCCCGCAGGCAAACACTGAAGCTTTCTTT. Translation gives CASSPQANTEAFF.

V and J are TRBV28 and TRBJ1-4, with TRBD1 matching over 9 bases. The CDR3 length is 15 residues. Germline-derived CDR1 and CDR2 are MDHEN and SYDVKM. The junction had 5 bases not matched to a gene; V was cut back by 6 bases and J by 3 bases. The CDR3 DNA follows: TGTGCCAGCAGCTTCGGGACAGGGCCTAATGAAAAACTGTTTTTT. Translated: CASSFGTGPNEKLFF.

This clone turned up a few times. CDR3 coding DNA: TGTGCCAGCAGTTTAGGGGGGGTCTTTGGGGCCAACGTCCTGACTTTC. This gives the protein CASSLGGVFGANVLTF. This chain connects TRBV28 to TRBJ2-6, with 7 bases lining up with TRBD2. Losses at the gene ends were 2 bases for V and 3 bases for J; bases not matched to a gene: 4. The CDR3 contains 16 residues. The V gene's germline CDR1 is MDHEN and CDR2 SYDVKM. Full variable domain (missing parts from reference TRBV28 and TRBJ2-6): DVKVTQSSRYLVKRTGEKVFLECVQDMDHENMFWYRQDPGLGLRLIYFSYDVKMKEKGDIPEGYSVSREKKERFSLILESASTNQTSMYLCASSLGGVFGANVLTFGAGSRLTVL.

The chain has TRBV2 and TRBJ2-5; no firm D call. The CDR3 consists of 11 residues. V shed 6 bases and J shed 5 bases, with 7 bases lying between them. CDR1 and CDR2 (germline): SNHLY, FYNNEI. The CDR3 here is CASRVTETQYF. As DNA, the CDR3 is TGTGCCAGCAGGGTTACCGAGACCCAGTACTTC.

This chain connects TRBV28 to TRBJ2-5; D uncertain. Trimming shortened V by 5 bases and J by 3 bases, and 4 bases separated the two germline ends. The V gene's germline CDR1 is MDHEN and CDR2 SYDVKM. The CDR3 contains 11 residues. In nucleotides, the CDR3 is TGTGCCAGCAGTGTAGAAGAGACCCAGTACTTC. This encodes CASSVEETQYF.

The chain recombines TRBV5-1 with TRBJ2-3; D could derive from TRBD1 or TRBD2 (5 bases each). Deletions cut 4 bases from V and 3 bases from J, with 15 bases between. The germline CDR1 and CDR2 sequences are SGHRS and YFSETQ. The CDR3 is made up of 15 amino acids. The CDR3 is CASSLRGVETDTQYF. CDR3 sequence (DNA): TGCGCCAGCAGCCTGAGAGGGGTTGAAACAGATACGCAGTATTTT.

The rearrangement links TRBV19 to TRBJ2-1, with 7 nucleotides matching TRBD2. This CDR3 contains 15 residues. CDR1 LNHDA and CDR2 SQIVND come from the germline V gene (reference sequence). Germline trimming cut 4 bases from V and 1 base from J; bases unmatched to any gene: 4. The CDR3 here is CASSRTSWSYNEQFF. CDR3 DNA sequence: TGTGCCAGTAGTAGGACTAGTTGGTCCTACAATGAGCAGTTCTTC.

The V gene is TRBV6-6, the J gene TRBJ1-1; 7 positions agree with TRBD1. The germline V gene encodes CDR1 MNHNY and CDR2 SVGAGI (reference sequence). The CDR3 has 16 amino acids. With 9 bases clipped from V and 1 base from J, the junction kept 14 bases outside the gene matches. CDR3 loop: CASVNSWGDRNTEAFF. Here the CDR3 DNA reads TGTGCCAGTGTAAACTCGTGGGGGGACAGGAACACTGAAGCTTTCTTT.

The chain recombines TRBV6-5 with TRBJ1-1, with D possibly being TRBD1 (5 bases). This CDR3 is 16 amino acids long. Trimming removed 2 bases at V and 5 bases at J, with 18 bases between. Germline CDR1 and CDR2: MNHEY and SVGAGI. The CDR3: CASSYERPRVRTEAFF. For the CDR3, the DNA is TGTGCCAGCAGTTACGAAAGGCCCAGGGTTCGAACTGAAGCTTTCTTT.

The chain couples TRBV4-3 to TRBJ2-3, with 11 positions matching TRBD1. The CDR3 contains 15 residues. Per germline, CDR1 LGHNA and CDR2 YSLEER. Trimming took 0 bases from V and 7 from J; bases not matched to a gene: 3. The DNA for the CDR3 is TGCGCCAGCAGCCAAGAGGACAGGGGGCACCATACGCAGTATTTT. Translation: CASSQEDRGHHTQYF.

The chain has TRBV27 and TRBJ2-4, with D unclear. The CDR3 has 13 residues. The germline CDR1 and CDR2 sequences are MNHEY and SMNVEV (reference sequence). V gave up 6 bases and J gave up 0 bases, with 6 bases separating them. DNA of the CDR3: TGTGCCAGCAGAGGGTTAGCCAAAAACATTCAGTACTTC. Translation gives CASRGLAKNIQYF.

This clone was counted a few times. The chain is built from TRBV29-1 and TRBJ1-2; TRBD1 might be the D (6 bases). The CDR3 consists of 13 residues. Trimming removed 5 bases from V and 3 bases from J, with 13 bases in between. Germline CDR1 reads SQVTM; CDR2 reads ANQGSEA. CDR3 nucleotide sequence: TGCAGCGTTAAGGTTGGGGGCGACTATGGCTACACCTTC. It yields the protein CSVKVGGDYGYTF.

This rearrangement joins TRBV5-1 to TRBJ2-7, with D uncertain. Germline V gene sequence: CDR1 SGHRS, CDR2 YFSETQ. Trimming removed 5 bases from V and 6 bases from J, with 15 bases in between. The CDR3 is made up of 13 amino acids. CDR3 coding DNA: TGCGCCAGCAGACCCCATAGGTCTTTCGAGCAGTACTTC. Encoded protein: CASRPHRSFEQYF.

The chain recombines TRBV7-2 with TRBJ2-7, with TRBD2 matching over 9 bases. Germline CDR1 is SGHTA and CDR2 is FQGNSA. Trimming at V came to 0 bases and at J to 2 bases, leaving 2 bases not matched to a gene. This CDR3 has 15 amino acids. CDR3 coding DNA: TGTGCCAGCAGCTTAGCTAGCGGGAGTCCCTACGAGCAGTACTTC. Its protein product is CASSLASGSPYEQYF.

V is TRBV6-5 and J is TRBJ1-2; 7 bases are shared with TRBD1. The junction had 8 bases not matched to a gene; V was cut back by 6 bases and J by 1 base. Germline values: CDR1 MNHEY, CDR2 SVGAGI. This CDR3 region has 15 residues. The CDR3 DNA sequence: TGTGCCAGCAGCCCTCAGGGGGGGCATAACTATGGCTACACCTTC. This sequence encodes CASSPQGGHNYGYTF.

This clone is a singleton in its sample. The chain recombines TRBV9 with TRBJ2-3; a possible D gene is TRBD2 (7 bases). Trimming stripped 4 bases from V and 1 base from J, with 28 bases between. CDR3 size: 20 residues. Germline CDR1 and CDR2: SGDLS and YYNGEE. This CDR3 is CASSHQGGGSGLGRTDTQYF. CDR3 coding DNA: TGTGCCAGCAGCCACCAGGGAGGGGGATCAGGCCTCGGGCGCACAGATACGCAGTATTTT.

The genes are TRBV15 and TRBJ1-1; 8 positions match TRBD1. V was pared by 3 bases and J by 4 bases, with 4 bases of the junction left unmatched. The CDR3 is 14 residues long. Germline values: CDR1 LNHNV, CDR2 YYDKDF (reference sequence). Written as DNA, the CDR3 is TGTGCCACCAGCAGGGACAGGGTGGTCACTGAAGCTTTCTTT. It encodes CATSRDRVVTEAFF. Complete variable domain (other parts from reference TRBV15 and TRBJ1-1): DAMVIQNPRYQVTQFGKPVTLSCSQTLNHNVMYWYQQKSSQAPKLLFHYYDKDFNNEADTPDNFQSRRPNTSFCFLDIRSPGLGDTAMYLCATSRDRVVTEAFFGQGTRLTVV.